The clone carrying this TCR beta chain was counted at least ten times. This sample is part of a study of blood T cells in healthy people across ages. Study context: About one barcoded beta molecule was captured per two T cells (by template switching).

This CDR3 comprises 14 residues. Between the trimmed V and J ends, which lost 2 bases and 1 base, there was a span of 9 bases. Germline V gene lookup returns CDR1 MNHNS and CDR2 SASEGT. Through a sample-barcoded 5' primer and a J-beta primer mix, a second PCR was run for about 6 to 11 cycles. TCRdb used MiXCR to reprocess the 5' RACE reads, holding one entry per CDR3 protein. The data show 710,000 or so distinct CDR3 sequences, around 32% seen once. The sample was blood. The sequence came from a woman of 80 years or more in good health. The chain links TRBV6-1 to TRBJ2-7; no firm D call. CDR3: CASSELRDSYEQYF. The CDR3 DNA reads TGTGCCAGCAGTGAACTTAGGGATTCCTACGAGCAGTACTTC.